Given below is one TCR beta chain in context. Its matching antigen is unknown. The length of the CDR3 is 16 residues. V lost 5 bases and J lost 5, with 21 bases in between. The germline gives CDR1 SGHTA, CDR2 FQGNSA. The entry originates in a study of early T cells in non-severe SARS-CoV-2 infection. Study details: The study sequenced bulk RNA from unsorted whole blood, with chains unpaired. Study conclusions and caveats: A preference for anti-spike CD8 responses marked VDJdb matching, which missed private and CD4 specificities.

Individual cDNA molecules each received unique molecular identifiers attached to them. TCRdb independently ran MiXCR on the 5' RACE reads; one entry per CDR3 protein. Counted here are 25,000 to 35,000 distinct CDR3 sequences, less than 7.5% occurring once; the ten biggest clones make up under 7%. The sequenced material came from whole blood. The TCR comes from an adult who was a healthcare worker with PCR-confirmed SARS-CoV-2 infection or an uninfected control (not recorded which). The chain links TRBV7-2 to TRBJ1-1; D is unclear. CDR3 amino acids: CASSPAPFPSVTEAFF. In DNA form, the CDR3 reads TGTGCCAGCAGCCCCGCCCCGTTTCCGTCTGTTACTGAAGCTTTCTTT.